This T cell receptor beta chain is drawn from a study of cytomegalovirus exposure and HLA in healthy donors (TCRdb year 2017). With respect to the entire study: In an earlier analysis of roughly 500 of the donors, about 270 Gb of sequence data and some 100 million unique TCR beta sequences from roughly 180 million T cells were reported. Typing coverage varied by locus: roughly 629-640 donors for A, B, C, DRB1 and DQB1; some 520 for DQA1; around 570 for DPA1; approximately 490 for DPB1. The genetic ancestry cluster associated with self-reported Caucasian donors included over 65% of the 398 genotyped donors. A later analysis re-analyzed previously published TCR beta repertoires from about 600 donors and added high-resolution HLA genotyping to study TCR occurrence patterns. Along with the approximately 700-subject first cohort, a separate validation cohort of about 110 different subjects was used. About 280 gigabases of sequencing data and 70 million to 100 million unique TCR sequences were included in an early release covering about 700 HLA-typed donors. The study aimed to test whether signatures of past pathogen exposure could be identified by cataloging public T cell receptors. Using immunosequencing, the study profiled T cell repertoires from 500 to 800 subjects and related those repertoires to cytomegalovirus serostatus. Alongside the repertoire data, information on donor age, sex, ethnicity and CMV serostatus was compiled. Genome-wide SNP genotypes for about three fifths of the roughly 670 donors were used in a later genetic analysis, which treated that subset as a discovery cohort. An earlier analysis of about 600 of the donors used high-throughput TCR beta sequencing to judge whether each TCR beta V gene segment behaved as functional or pseudogenic. All discovery cohort repertoires had been generated using a single sequencing platform. Rather than drawing on any new phenotypic data, the later analysis identified candidate immune exposures from TCR beta sequences and the way those sequences occurred across donors. Several DR-DQ haplotypes were treated as single units for association and clustering because of strong linkage in the cohort. To predict cytomegalovirus infection status, the study combined high-throughput TCR immunosequencing, statistical association of individual TCRs with disease status, and machine learning. Among roughly 400 genotyped donors of the cohort, an average of about 220,000 unique TCR beta nucleotide sequences was sequenced per donor, of which about 18% were non-productive. Both class I and class II loci were covered by HLA typing, at four-digit resolution.

The protocol used for the library was the immunoSEQ multiplex PCR assay. For the multiplex PCR, a mixture combining 60 forward primers for TCR Vbeta segments and 13 reverse primers for TCR Jbeta segments was used. Amplification of the CDR3 region of rearranged TCR beta genes was performed with a multiplex PCR assay on genomic DNA. The Illumina HiSeq System was used to sequence the amplified TCR beta libraries as 87-base-pair reads. Turning to the authors' computational methods: A later analysis counted some 74 million unique TCR beta chains across the 666 repertoires, and 10 million to 12 million of these chains were shared by at least two donors. Raw reads were error-corrected and collapsed into unique sequences with a nearest-neighbor algorithm that merged closely related sequences to remove PCR and sequencing errors. CDR3 sequences were aligned to IMGT reference sequences to assign V, D and J gene segments. Each retained sequence needed at least a six-nucleotide match to both a V gene segment and a J gene segment. A rearrangement was called productive if the CDR3 had no stop codons and remained in frame with V and J, and every other rearrangement was called non-productive. CDR3 was defined according to IMGT convention as the region running from the second conserved V-encoded cysteine to the conserved J-encoded phenylalanine. Sequences without an unambiguous match to a single V gene segment were excluded from the earlier analysis of about 600 of the donors. In an earlier analysis of 587 of the donors, a V segment was called functional when productive rearrangements were above 56.7%, and segregating when the standard deviation between donors exceeded 5%. To diagnose cytomegalovirus status from the catalog of TCR beta chain sequences, a statistical classification framework was built. V and J gene assignment, in a later analysis, came from comparing TCR nucleotide sequences with IMGT/GENE-DB human TR gene sequences. In a later analysis, CDR3 sequences and most-parsimonious VDJ recombination scenarios were assigned using the TCRdist pipeline. In a later analysis, each TCR beta chain was defined by its CDR3 amino acid sequence together with its V-gene family, and reads without a unique V-gene family were excluded. A later analysis removed 550 to 700 highly shared, low-generation-probability nucleotide sequences to deal with suspected cross-contamination and a sequencing artifact. For each public chain, a later analysis derived a clonal expansion index from normalized ranks of inferred template counts within each repertoire. Generation probabilities in a later analysis came from a VDJ recombination model fitted to out-of-frame rearrangements, and those results were checked against IGoR. A later analysis scored TCR-TCR, TCR-HLA and TCR-CMV co-occurrence with hypergeometric tests, applying a repertoire-size bias correction to TCR pairs. In a later analysis, false discovery rates were estimated by permuting HLA or CMV assignments 20 times. In a later analysis, co-occurring TCRs were grouped with DBSCAN, and TCRdist sequence similarity was added when clustering was performed within HLA-allele-positive subsets. Repertoires with fewer than 30,000 or more than 120,000 public chains were left out of co-occurrence clustering, as were four to six repertoires with anomalous nucleotide sharing. This is the immuneACCESS table as TCRdb keeps it, with only in-frame sequences that have V and J called. A part of the clones is gone; compared with another copy, unresolved V genes explain less than half, and the rest is unexplained. Clone size and V and J calls were adopted from that table, with D and trimming inferred from the DNA. The sample includes 110,000 or so clones, with roughly 79% observed a single time. About 2% of the sample is in the top ten clones.

As to this clone: Its antigen is not yet known. Base qualities are not at hand, and no much larger clone is one base apart.

General conclusions and limits of the study: Linkage disequilibrium might explain the correlated functional status among segregating V segments, but an unknown experimental factor could not be ruled out. In both the original and validation cohorts, the classifier was reported to diagnose cytomegalovirus status with high specificity and sensitivity. The only immune exposure information available for the cohort was CMV serostatus. When HLA alleles, especially DR and DQ, strongly co-occurred, attributing TCR associations to individual alleles was difficult. Because counts were too low, roughly 17 rarely observed V segments, including chromosome 9 orphons, were left out of the earlier analysis of approximately 580 of the donors. It was suggested by the authors that the approach could potentially be generalized to other disease states and immunological phenotypes. HLA typing was unavailable for some donors at each locus, so association tests used only the typed subset. Specific HLA alleles were associated with more than 15,000 TCR beta sequences at a false discovery rate of 0.05 in a later analysis. In an earlier analysis of over 550 of the donors, most TCR beta V segments were observed in productive rearrangements about 90% or about 30% of the time, broadly matching IMGT annotations. A further reported finding was that TCR beta sequences accurately predicted the HLA-A and HLA-B alleles for most subjects in the first cohort. Some IMGT-functional V segments, including TRBV6-2 and TRBV6-3, could not be told apart with the 87-base-pair reads, so those segments were excluded. In a later analysis, most CMV-associated TCR beta chains were found to appear HLA-restricted, with HLA associations seemingly driven largely by CMV exposure. A total of fewer than 200 TCR beta chains were listed by the study as associated with cytomegalovirus. A few of the identified cytomegalovirus-associated TCR beta chains were confirmed in vitro to be specific for cytomegalovirus antigens. In a later analysis, HLA-associated TCR beta chains were found to be more clonally expanded and to have lower generation probabilities than equally common non-associated chains. A cluster of highly shared sequence variants was judged likely to be a technical artifact of the sequencing pipeline. A later analysis reported that several top co-occurrence clusters appeared linked to parvovirus B19, influenza, CMV and Epstein-Barr virus. This cohort had only TCR beta chains sequenced, and the lack of alpha or paired-chain data limited which features could be detected. In a later analysis, TCR association rates were found to vary across HLA loci, with the most associated TCRs seen for DRB1 alleles and the fewest for HLA-C alleles. A later genetic analysis reported fewer N-insertions in productive TCRs among donors in an Asian-associated ancestry cluster than the roughly 690-donor mean. Roughly uniform sequencing depth across donors was assumed in presence/absence analyses, although this assumption may not hold. An association between a missense DCLRE1C variant and V-gene and J-gene trimming of TCR beta chains was found in a later genetic analysis and replicated in an independent cohort. Across donors, most TCR sequences were observed very rarely, whereas some public TCRs were present in many individuals.

CDR1 and CDR2 are drawn from the germline V gene: SGDLS, YYNGEE. V loses 4 bases of germline sequence and J loses 2 bases, and the interval between the two ends is 16 bases. Spanning cysteine to phenylalanine, the CDR3 consists of 16 amino acids. Only CDR3 DNA is held: 48 bases, read in frame from base 1. The cohort comprised 550 to 700 healthy bone marrow donors. All cohort members were sampled while nominally healthy, although unrecorded immune exposures were likely present. The donor tested CMV seronegative and was one of the 352 seronegative cohort members. A peripheral blood sample was collected from each donor, and TCR beta sequencing was performed on peripheral blood mononuclear cells. The Qiagen DNeasy Blood Extraction Kit was used to extract genomic DNA from the blood cell samples.

Here the chain combines TRBV9 and TRBJ2-1; a confident D gene designation cannot be given. Sequenced: PBMCs. The sequence derives from a woman aged 25-40 years in good health and CMV-seronegative. The CDR3 protein: CASSIPRSSPYNEQFF. The bases read TGTGCCAGCAGCATTCCTCGCTCGAGCCCCTACAATGAGCAGTTCTTC.